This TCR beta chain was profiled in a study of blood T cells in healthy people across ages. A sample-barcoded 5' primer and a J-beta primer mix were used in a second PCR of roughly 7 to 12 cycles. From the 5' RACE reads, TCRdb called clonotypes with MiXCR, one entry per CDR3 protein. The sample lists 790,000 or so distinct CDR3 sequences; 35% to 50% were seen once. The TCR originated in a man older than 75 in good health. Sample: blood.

CDR3 loop: CSGDYLGYNEQFF. The DNA for the CDR3 is TGCAGTGGGGACTACTTGGGCTACAATGAGCAGTTCTTC. The V gene is TRBV20-1, the J gene TRBJ2-1, with 7 bases fitting TRBD2. From germline, CDR1 is DFQATT and CDR2 SNEGSKA (reference sequence). This CDR3 has 13 amino acids. The ends lost 7 bases at V and 3 bases at J; junction bases unmatched: 6.